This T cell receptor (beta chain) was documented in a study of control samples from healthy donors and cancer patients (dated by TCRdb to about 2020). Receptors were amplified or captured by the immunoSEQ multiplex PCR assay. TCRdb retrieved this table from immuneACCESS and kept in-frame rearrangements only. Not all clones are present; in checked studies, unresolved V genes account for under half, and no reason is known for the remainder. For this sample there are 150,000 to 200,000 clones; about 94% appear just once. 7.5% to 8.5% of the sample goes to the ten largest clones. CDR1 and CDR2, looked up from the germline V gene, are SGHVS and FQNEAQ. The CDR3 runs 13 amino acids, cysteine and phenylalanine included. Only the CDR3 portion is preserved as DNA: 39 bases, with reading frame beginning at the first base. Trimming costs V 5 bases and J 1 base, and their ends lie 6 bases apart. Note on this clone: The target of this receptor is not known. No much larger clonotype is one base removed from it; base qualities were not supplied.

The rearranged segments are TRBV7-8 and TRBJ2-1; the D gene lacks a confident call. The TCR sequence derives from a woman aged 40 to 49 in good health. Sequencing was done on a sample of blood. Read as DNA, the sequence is TGTGCCAGCAGCCGTATTTCCTACAATGAGCAGTTCTTC. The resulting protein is CASSRISYNEQFF.